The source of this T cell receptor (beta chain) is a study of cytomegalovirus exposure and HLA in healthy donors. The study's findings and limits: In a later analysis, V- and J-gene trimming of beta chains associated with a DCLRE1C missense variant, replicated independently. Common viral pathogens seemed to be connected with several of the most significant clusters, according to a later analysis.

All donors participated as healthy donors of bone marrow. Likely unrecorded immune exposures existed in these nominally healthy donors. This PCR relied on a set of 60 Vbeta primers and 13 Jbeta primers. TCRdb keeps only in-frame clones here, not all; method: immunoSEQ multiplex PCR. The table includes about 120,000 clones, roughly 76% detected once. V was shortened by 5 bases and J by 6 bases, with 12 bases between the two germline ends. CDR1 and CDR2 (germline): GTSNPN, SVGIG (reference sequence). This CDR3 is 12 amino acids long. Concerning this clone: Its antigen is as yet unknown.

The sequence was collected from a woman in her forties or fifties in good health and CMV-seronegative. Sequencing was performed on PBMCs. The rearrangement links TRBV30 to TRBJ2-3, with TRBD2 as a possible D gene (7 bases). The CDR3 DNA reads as TGTGCCTGGGGGGGGGCAGGGGATACGCAGTATTTT. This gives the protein CAWGGAGDTQYF.